These T cell receptor beta chains were read from a single sample in a study of blood T cells in healthy people across ages. TCRdb reprocessed the 5' RACE reads via MiXCR and lists one record per CDR3 protein. The table shows 780,000 or so distinct CDR3 sequences, with approximately 25% occurring only once. These same records also appear under a second study, on T cells of mothers and their children.

The specimen sequenced was blood. Receptors originate from a boy aged 5-17 years in good health. The conserved cysteine and the conserved F or W are not part of the CDR3 here.

V: TRBV7-2; J: TRBJ2-3; CDR3: ASSSPPNTQY
V: TRBV7-9; J: TRBJ2-3; CDR3: ASSLSAGESTDTQY
V: TRBV20-1; J: TRBJ1-5; CDR3: SARVAGTNQPQH
V: TRBV5-1; J: TRBJ1-1; CDR3: ASSLGPDGGPGAF
V: TRBV7-2; J: TRBJ2-3; CDR3: ASSILARTPSATQY
V: TRBV7-9; J: TRBJ1-2; CDR3: ASSFIQGADGYT
V: TRBV11-2; J: TRBJ2-7; CDR3: ASSDGRRTYEQY
V: TRBV20-1; J: TRBJ1-5; CDR3: SALDSYSNQPQH
V: TRBV5-5; J: TRBJ2-5; CDR3: ASSWGLVRGIQETQY
V: TRBV10-3; J: TRBJ1-1; CDR3: AIRKGTENTEAF
V: TRBV20-1; J: TRBJ2-1; CDR3: SARDLRRGNEQF
V: TRBV20-1; J: TRBJ1-5; CDR3: SARLSGNQPQH
V: TRBV20-1; J: TRBJ2-5; CDR3: SARRPGTSKETQY
V: TRBV5-1; J: TRBJ2-3; CDR3: ASSPGTSVRTDTQY
V: TRBV7-8; J: TRBJ2-7; CDR3: ACSLGGDHEQY
V: TRBV5-6; J: TRBJ2-5; CDR3: ASSGTKQETQY
V: TRBV3-1; J: TRBJ2-7; CDR3: ASSVGTYEQY
V: TRBV29-1; J: TRBJ2-1; CDR3: SVEEAGVNNEQF
V: TRBV11-2; J: TRBJ2-1; CDR3: ASSLASLAAYNEQF
V: TRBV13; J: TRBJ2-3; CDR3: ASSFGPTDTQY
V: TRBV25-1; J: TRBJ2-7; CDR3: ASSDHTALTYEQY
V: TRBV7-2; J: TRBJ2-3; CDR3: ASSLESGGRTDTQY
V: TRBV5-5; J: TRBJ2-7; CDR3: ASSPPVGQKVNEQY
V: TRBV12-3/TRBV12-4; J: TRBJ2-1; CDR3: ASSSTSGGAFNEQF
V: TRBV7-2; J: TRBJ2-7; CDR3: ASSLPRAGGGYEQY
V: TRBV20-1; J: TRBJ2-5; CDR3: SAEMLEVQETQY
V: TRBV5-6; J: TRBJ2-5; CDR3: ASSSRQGKKTQY
V: TRBV25-1; J: TRBJ2-2; CDR3: ASSEVSGTTNTGELF
V: TRBV4-3; J: TRBJ1-2; CDR3: ASAPTSDGYGYT
V: TRBV7-2; J: TRBJ1-5; CDR3: ASSLVGGRPQH
V: TRBV11-2; J: TRBJ2-1; CDR3: ASSFAGQRSGNEQF
V: TRBV20-1; J: TRBJ2-1; CDR3: SAAAGDHNEQF
V: TRBV29-1; J: TRBJ2-2; CDR3: SVEPEAGELF
V: TRBV27; J: TRBJ1-2; CDR3: ASSPDRGSYT
V: TRBV12-3/TRBV12-4; J: TRBJ2-5; CDR3: ASSTGTGGGETQY
V: TRBV12-3/TRBV12-4; J: TRBJ1-2; CDR3: ASSPTGWYGYT
V: TRBV6-2/TRBV6-3; J: TRBJ2-7; CDR3: ASSYPPPYEQY
V: TRBV4-1; J: TRBJ2-2; CDR3: ASSQDWSGELF
V: TRBV9; J: TRBJ1-1; CDR3: ASSATQGNTEAF
V: TRBV9; J: TRBJ2-5; CDR3: ASSVDPIQETQY
V: TRBV7-3; J: TRBJ1-1; CDR3: ASSSTGFETEAF
V: TRBV18; J: TRBJ2-7; CDR3: ASSPPGSRRVYEQY
V: TRBV4-3; J: TRBJ1-2; CDR3: ASSQDAGTGHAEGYT
V: TRBV28; J: TRBJ2-5; CDR3: ASSLPGLADQETQY
V: TRBV29-1; J: NA; CDR3: SVEDQGSLLYNEQF
V: TRBV3-1; J: NA; CDR3: ASSHRTGTQETQY
V: TRBV10-3; J: TRBJ2-4; CDR3: AAGGGGAIQY
V: TRBV30; J: TRBJ2-6; CDR3: AWRRGGNGANVLT
V: TRBV7-8; J: TRBJ2-5; CDR3: ASRLTGTETQY
V: TRBV5-1; J: TRBJ1-5; CDR3: ASSQGTASNQPQH
V: TRBV4-3; J: TRBJ2-7; CDR3: ASSRDTETGGYEQY
V: TRBV6-2/TRBV6-3; J: TRBJ2-2; CDR3: ASSYMAAANMGELF
V: TRBV10-3; J: TRBJ2-3; CDR3: AISDGLISTDTQY
V: TRBV10-3; J: TRBJ1-1; CDR3: AISERGGLINTEAF
V: TRBV12-3/TRBV12-4; J: TRBJ2-7; CDR3: ASRRTEDYEQY